The subject of this entry is one T cell receptor beta chain. Its specificity is not known. This entry comes from a study of monozygotic twins with inflammatory bowel disease. Study observations and caveats: A distinction between different T cell subtypes was not possible.

TCRdb re-called the 5' RACE reads, yielding one record per CDR3 amino acid sequence without DNA. In total, the table holds approximately 400,000 distinct CDR3 sequences. CDR1 DFQATT and CDR2 SNEGSKA come from the germline V gene (reference sequence). This CDR3 region has 15 residues. Blood samples of roughly 2.5 ml were drawn from every donor. Sequencing was performed on blood. The chain combines TRBV20-1 with TRBJ2-7; as DNA is missing, the TRBD2 call by TCRdb cannot be tested. This TCR was sampled from a human donor with ulcerative colitis or Crohn's disease, or a healthy co-twin of an affected twin (not recorded which). CDR3 loop: CSARDFNPGGLEQYF.